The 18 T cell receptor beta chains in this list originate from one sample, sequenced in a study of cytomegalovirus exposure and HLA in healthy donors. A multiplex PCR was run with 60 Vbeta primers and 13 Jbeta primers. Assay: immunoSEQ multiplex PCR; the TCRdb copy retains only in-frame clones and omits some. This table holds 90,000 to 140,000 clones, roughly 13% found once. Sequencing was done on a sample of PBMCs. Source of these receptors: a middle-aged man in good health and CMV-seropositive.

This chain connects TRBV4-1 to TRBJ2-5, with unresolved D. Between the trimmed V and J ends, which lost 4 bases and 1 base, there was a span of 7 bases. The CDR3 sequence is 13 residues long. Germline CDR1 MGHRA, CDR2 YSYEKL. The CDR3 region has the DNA TGCGCCAGCAGCCCACAAATCCAAGAGACCCAGTACTTC. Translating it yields CASSPQIQETQYF.

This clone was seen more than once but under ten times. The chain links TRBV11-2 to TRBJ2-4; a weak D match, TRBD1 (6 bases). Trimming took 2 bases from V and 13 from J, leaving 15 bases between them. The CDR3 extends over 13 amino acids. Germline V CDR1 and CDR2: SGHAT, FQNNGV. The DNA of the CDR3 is TGTGCCAGCAGCTTAAGGGACACCATTAACCAGTACTTC. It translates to CASSLRDTINQYF.

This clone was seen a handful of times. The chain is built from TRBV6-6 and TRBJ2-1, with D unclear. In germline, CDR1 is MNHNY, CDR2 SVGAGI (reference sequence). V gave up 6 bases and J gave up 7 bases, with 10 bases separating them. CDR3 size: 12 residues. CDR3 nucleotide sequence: TGTGCCAGCAGGCCCGATCGGAATGAGCAGTTCTTC. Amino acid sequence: CASRPDRNEQFF.

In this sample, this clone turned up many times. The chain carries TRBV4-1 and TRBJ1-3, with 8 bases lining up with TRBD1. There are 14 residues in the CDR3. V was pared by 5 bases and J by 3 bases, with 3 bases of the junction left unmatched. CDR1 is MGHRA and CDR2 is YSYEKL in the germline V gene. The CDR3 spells CASSTDRGGNTIYF. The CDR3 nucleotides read TGCGCCAGCAGCACCGACAGGGGTGGAAACACCATATATTTT.

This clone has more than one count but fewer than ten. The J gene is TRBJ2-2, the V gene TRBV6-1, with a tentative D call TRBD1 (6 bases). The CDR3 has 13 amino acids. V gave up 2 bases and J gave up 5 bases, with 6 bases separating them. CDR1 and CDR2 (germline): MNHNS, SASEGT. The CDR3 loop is CASSETGTGELFF. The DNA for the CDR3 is TGTGCCAGCAGTGAAACAGGGACCGGGGAGCTGTTTTTT.

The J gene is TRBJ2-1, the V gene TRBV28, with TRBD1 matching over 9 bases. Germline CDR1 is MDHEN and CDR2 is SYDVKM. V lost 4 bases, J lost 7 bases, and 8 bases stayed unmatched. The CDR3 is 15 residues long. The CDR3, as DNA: TGTGCCAGCAGTTACCCGGGACAGGGTTTTAATGAGCAGTTCTTC. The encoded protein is CASSYPGQGFNEQFF.

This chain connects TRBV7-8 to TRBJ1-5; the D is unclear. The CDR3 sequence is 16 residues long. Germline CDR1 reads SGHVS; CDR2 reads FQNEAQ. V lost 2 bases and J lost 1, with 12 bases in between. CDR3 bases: TGTGCCAGCAGCTTACGGAGGGAAAGGAGCAATCAGCCCCAGCATTTT. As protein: CASSLRRERSNQPQHF.

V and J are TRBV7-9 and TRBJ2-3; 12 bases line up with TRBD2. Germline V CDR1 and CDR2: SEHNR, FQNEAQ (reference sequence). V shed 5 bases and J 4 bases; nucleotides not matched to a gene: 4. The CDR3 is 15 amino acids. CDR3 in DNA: TGTGCCAGCAGCCCCGGACTAGCGGGATCAGATACGCAGTATTTT. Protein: CASSPGLAGSDTQYF.

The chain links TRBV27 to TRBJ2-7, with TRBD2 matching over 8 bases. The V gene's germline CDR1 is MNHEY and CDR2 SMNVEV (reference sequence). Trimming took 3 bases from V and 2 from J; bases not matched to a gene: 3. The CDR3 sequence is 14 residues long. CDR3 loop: CASSLIGRAYEQYF. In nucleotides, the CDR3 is TGTGCCAGCAGTTTGATCGGGAGGGCCTACGAGCAGTACTTC.

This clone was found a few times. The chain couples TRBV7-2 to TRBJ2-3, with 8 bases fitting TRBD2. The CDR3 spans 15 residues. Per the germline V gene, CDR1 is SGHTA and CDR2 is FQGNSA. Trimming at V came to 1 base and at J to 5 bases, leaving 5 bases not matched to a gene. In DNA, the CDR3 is TGTGCCAGCAGCTTAGTGAGCGGGAGTATAGATACGCAGTATTTT. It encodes CASSLVSGSIDTQYF.

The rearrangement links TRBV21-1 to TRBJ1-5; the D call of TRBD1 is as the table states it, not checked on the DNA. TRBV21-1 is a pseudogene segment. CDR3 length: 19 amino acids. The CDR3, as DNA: TGTGCCAGCAGCAAAAGGGGCTTGGGGGACACCTCGAGGGGTCAGCCCCAGCATTTT. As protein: CASSKRGLGDTSRGQPQHF.

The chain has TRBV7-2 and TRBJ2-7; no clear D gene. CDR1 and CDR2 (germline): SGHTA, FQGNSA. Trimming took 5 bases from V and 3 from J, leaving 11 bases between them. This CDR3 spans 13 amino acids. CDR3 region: CASSPQVGYEQYF. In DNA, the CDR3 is TGTGCCAGCAGCCCCCAGGTCGGCTACGAGCAGTACTTC. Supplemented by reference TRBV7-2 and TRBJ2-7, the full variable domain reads GAGVSQSPSNKVTEKGKDVELRCDPISGHTALYWYRQSLGQGLEFLIYFQGNSAPDKSGLPSDRFSAERTGGSVSTLTIQRTQQEDSAVYLCASSPQVGYEQYFGPGTRLTVT.

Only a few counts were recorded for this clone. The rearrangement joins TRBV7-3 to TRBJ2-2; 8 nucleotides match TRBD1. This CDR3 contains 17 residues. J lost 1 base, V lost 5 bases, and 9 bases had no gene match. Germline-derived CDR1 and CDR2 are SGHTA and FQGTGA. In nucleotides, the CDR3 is TGTGCCAGCAGCCCCCTTGGACAGGGACTGAACACCGGGGAGCTGTTTTTT. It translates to CASSPLGQGLNTGELFF.

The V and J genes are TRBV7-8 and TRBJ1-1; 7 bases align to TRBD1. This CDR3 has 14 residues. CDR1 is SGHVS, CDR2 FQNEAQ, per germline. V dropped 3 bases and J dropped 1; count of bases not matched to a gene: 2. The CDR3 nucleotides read TGTGCCAGCAGCTTCCGGGACAGGAACACTGAAGCTTTCTTT. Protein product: CASSFRDRNTEAFF.

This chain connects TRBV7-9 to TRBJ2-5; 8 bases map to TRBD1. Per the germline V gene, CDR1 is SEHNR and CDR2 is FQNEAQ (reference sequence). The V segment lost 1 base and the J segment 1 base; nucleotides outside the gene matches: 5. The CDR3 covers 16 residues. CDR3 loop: CASSLDPQGVQETQYF. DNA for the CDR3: TGTGCCAGCAGCTTAGACCCACAGGGGGTCCAAGAGACCCAGTACTTC.

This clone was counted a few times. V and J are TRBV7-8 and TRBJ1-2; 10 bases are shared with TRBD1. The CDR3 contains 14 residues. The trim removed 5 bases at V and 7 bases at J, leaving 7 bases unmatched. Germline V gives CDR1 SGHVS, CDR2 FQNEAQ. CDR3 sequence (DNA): TGTGCCAGCAGCCCGAGGGACAGGGGCTCTGGCTACACCTTC. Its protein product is CASSPRDRGSGYTF. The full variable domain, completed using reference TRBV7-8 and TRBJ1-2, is GAGVSQSPRYKVAKRGQDVALRCDPISGHVSLFWYQQALGQGPEFLTYFQNEAQLDKSGLPSDRFFAERPEGSVSTLKIQRTQQEDSAVYLCASSPRDRGSGYTFGSGTRLTVV.

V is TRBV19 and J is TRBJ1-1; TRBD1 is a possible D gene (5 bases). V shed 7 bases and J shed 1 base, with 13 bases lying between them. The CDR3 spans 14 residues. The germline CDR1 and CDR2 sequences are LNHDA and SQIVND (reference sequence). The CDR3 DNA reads TGTGCCAGTAACCCTACAGGCCAGAACACTGAAGCTTTCTTT. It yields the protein CASNPTGQNTEAFF.

The CDR3 reads CASSPGYGYTF. CDR3 bases: TGTGCCAGCAGTCCCGGCTATGGCTACACCTTC. The rearrangement joins TRBV27 to TRBJ1-2, with no clear D. The CDR3 spans 11 residues. Germline V gives CDR1 MNHEY, CDR2 SMNVEV (reference sequence). V lost 5 bases, J lost 4 bases, and 5 bases lay in between.